The sequence of this TCR beta chain was determined in a study of OX40 agonist ivuxolimab in advanced cancers. Study observations and caveats: Fewer expanded clones were found on average in CD4+ than in CD8+ T cells.

The data were produced by immunoSEQ multiplex PCR, yet TCRdb's version contains in-frame clones alone and is incomplete. The table lists 95,000 to 150,000 clones, 85% to 95% of them singletons. Remarks on this clone: Its matching antigen is unknown.

Specimen: CD4+ or CD8+ T cells sorted from blood, collected in a trial of the OX40 agonist ivuxolimab. The sequence came from an adult with an advanced solid tumor such as melanoma, head and neck, liver or kidney cancer.

The CDR3 loop is CASSQDWAGDGADTQYF. CDR3 DNA sequence: TGCGCCAGCAGCCAAGATTGGGCGGGAGACGGCGCAGATACGCAGTATTTT. V is TRBV4-1 and J is TRBJ2-3; 7 bases map to TRBD2. The ends lost 0 bases at V and 4 bases at J; junction bases unmatched: 10. The germline V gene encodes CDR1 MGHRA and CDR2 YSYEKL. The CDR3 loop spans 17 amino acids.